The next 23 T cell receptor beta chains were all read from a single sample in a study of CD8 T cells in ankylosing spondylitis. Findings and limits, study-wide: A motif in TCR beta, a set of 8 or 9 highly homologous variants, appeared characteristic of ankylosing spondylitis blood.

Each CDR3 protein is one row after TCRdb ran MiXCR on the 5' RACE reads. The sample lists some 800,000 distinct CDR3 sequences, about 11% occurring once. The antigens these receptors bind are not known. Sequenced: blood, either unsorted or a sorted T cell fraction (not recorded which). Receptors originate from a male donor with ankylosing spondylitis.

The table lists this clonotype with a few counts. The chain combines TRBV6-1 with TRBJ1-5; 12 nucleotides match TRBD1. With 8 bases clipped from V and 7 bases from J, the junction kept 9 bases outside the gene matches. Germline CDR1 is MNHNS and CDR2 is SASEGT. The CDR3 spans 15 residues. Here the CDR3 DNA reads TGTGCCAGCCTGGGGACAGGGGGCATGGGACAGCCCCAGCATTTT. Protein sequence: CASLGTGGMGQPQHF.

This clonotype was seen only a few times. The chain joins TRBV18 to TRBJ1-5; D gene uncertain. Germline CDR1 reads KGHSH; CDR2 reads LQKENI. The CDR3 contains 16 residues. Trimming left V 5 bases short and J 1 base short, with 15 bases between. The chain's CDR3 is CASSSWALGSNQPQHF. The CDR3 region has the DNA TGTGCCAGCTCAAGTTGGGCTTTGGGGAGCAATCAGCCCCAGCATTTT.

V is TRBV7-2 and J is TRBJ1-1, with D unclear. Trimming cost V 1 base and J 11 bases, with 14 bases left between them. CDR3 length: 13 amino acids. Germline values: CDR1 SGHTA, CDR2 FQGNSA. The CDR3: CASSLDDAGVAFF. Here the CDR3 DNA reads TGTGCCAGCAGCTTAGATGACGCGGGTGTTGCTTTCTTT.

This clonotype has only a few counts. The CDR3 nucleotides are TGTGCCAGCAGCTTAAGACTGGGGACTGAAGCTTTCTTT. It codes for CASSLRLGTEAFF. This rearrangement joins TRBV13 to TRBJ1-1; D unresolved. V was shortened by 2 bases and J by 5 bases, with 9 bases between the two germline ends. The CDR3 is 13 residues long. Germline assignment: CDR1 PRHDT and CDR2 FYEKMQ (reference sequence).

This clonotype was seen a handful of times. This chain connects TRBV20-1 to TRBJ2-2, with 11 bases identical to TRBD2. CDR1 DFQATT and CDR2 SNEGSKA come from the germline V gene (reference sequence). The CDR3 consists of 14 residues. The trim removed 6 bases at V and 6 bases at J, leaving 6 bases unmatched. The CDR3 protein is CSAQLAGAPGELFF. In DNA form, the CDR3 reads TGCAGTGCCCAACTAGCGGGAGCCCCCGGGGAGCTGTTTTTT.

The chain is built from TRBV4-2 and TRBJ2-5; D is possibly TRBD2 (6 bases). V was clipped by 4 bases and J by 2 bases, with 14 bases between them. Germline lookup yields CDR1 LGHNA and CDR2 YNFKEQ. The length of the CDR3 is 15 residues. In DNA form, the CDR3 reads TGTGCCAGCAGCCGAACGGGGGATACTCAAGAGACCCAGTACTTC. Its translation is CASSRTGDTQETQYF.

This clonotype was seen a few times. The genes are TRBV13 and TRBJ2-7; 7 bases are shared with TRBD1. The V gene end was trimmed by 4 bases and the J gene end by 2 bases; junction bases not matched to a gene: 5. The CDR3 length is 14 residues. The germline gives CDR1 PRHDT, CDR2 FYEKMQ (reference sequence). CDR3 DNA sequence: TGTGCCAGCAGCTATCTAGACAGGGCCTACGAGCAGTACTTC. This sequence encodes CASSYLDRAYEQYF.

The table lists this clonotype with a few counts. J is TRBJ2-5 and V is TRBV20-1, with D possibly matching TRBD1 (6 bases). Germline V lookup: CDR1 DFQATT, CDR2 SNEGSKA (reference sequence). The CDR3 is 15 amino acids. Deletions cut 4 bases from V and 0 bases from J, with 15 bases between. In nucleotides, the CDR3 is TGCAGTGCTACAGGGGACGCGAAGAACCAAGAGACCCAGTACTTC. It encodes CSATGDAKNQETQYF.

This clonotype was counted at least ten times. V is TRBV20-1 and J is TRBJ2-5; D gene ambiguous. CDR1 is DFQATT, CDR2 SNEGSKA, per germline (reference sequence). The CDR3 totals 14 residues. V gave up 0 bases and J gave up 4 bases, with 12 bases separating them. CDR3 DNA sequence: TGCAGTGCTAGAGATCACCCTCGTGGAGAGACCCAGTACTTC. Its translation: CSARDHPRGETQYF.

With regard to this clonotype: Germline is not matched at one junction end, which may reflect a read error. This sequence joins TRBV18 and TRBJ1-5; perhaps TRBD1 as D (5 bases). Germline CDR1 and CDR2: KGHSH and LQKENI. This CDR3 region has 16 residues. CDR3 nucleotides: TGTGCCGGCTCACCCACACGGGGCCCTAGCAATCAGCCCCAGCATTTT. It is translated as CAGSPTRGPSNQPQHF.

This clonotype was observed a few times. V and J are TRBV28 and TRBJ2-7; D is perhaps TRBD2 (6 bases). The V and J ends lost 3 bases and 7 bases respectively, with 10 bases between them. The CDR3 sequence is 12 residues long. CDR1 is MDHEN and CDR2 is SYDVKM in the germline V gene. CDR3 nucleotide sequence: TGTGCCAGCAGTTTCAATGCGGGGGAGCAGTACTTC. Its translation is CASSFNAGEQYF.

This clonotype was observed at least ten times. The chain joins TRBV20-1 to TRBJ1-4; D is undetermined. CDR3 size: 15 residues. V lost 0 bases, J lost 7 bases, and 15 bases lay in between. Looked up from germline, CDR1 is DFQATT and CDR2 is SNEGSKA (reference sequence). CDR3 nucleotides: TGCAGTGCTAGAGATTTTCGGGTGATAAGTGAAAAACTGTTTTTT. This gives the protein CSARDFRVISEKLFF.

This clonotype was counted only a few times. This chain uses TRBV15 with TRBJ2-3; 11 nucleotides line up with TRBD2. From germline, CDR1 is LNHNV and CDR2 YYDKDF (reference sequence). This CDR3 contains 15 residues. V shed 4 bases and J 2 bases; nucleotides not matched to a gene: 2. CDR3 coding DNA: TGTGCCACCAGCACGGGACTAGCGGTCACAGATACGCAGTATTTT. It encodes CATSTGLAVTDTQYF.

This clonotype has a single count. This chain connects TRBV21-1 to TRBJ2-1; the table's D call TRBD2 went unverified against the DNA. TRBV21-1 is labeled a pseudogene. There are 16 residues in the CDR3. The CDR3 bases are TGTGCCAGCAGCGGGCGGACTAGCGGGAGGATGAATGAGCAGTTCTTC. Its protein product is CASSGRTSGRMNEQFF.

The J gene is TRBJ2-1, the V gene TRBV5-1; no clear D. The CDR3 consists of 12 residues. The V end lost 9 bases, the J end lost 8 bases, and 15 bases lay between the germline ends. The germline CDR1 and CDR2 sequences are SGHRS and YFSETQ. The CDR3: CATSDVADEQFF. The CDR3 bases are TGCGCCACCTCGGACGTTGCGGATGAGCAGTTCTTC.

This chain uses TRBV18 with TRBJ2-3; TRBD2 agrees at 8 bases. In germline, CDR1 is KGHSH, CDR2 LQKENI. Germline trimming cut 2 bases from V and 5 bases from J; bases unmatched to any gene: 6. This CDR3 has 15 amino acids. The CDR3 nucleotides are TGTGCCAGCTCACCAACGACGGGAGGGGGAGATACGCAGTATTTT. Translated, it gives CASSPTTGGGDTQYF.

Points on this clonotype: A much more abundant neighbour one base away suggests this may be a read error. V gene TRBV4-2 combines with J gene TRBJ2-3; unclear D gene. This CDR3 has 13 amino acids. Germline V gene data show CDR1 as LGHNA and CDR2 as YNFKEQ. The ends were cut back, 5 bases at V and 0 bases at J, with 6 bases in the middle. The CDR3 loop is CASSGESTDTQYF. DNA of the CDR3: TGTGCCAGCAGCGGGGAAAGCACAGATACGCAGTATTTT.

The V and J genes are TRBV7-9 and TRBJ2-3; TRBD1 or TRBD2 may be the D gene (5 bases each). Deletions cut 2 bases from V and 9 bases from J, with 15 bases between. In germline, CDR1 is SEHNR, CDR2 FQNEAQ (reference sequence). This CDR3 has 14 residues. The CDR3 DNA sequence: TGTGCCAGCAGCTTACCAGGGACGGAAGGAACGCAGTATTTT. It encodes CASSLPGTEGTQYF. Combining the CDR3 with reference TRBV7-9 and TRBJ2-3 gives the whole variable domain DTGVSQNPRHKITKRGQNVTFRCDPISEHNRLYWYRQTLGQGPEFLTYFQNEAQLEKSRLLSDRFSAERPKGSFSTLEIQRTEQGDSAMYLCASSLPGTEGTQYFGPGTRLTVL.

The rearrangement joins TRBV28 to TRBJ2-1, with TRBD2 matching 12 bases. Trimming cost V 5 bases and J 6 bases; bases outside gene matches: 11. Per the germline V gene, CDR1 is MDHEN and CDR2 is SYDVKM. This CDR3 spans 17 amino acids. In nucleotides, the CDR3 is TGTGCCAGCAGTCGGTCCCCGACTAGCGGGAGACCCAATGAGCAGTTCTTC. It codes for CASSRSPTSGRPNEQFF.

The rearrangement uses TRBV9 and TRBJ2-3; D uncertain. In germline, CDR1 is SGDLS, CDR2 YYNGEE. Trimming removed 0 bases from V and 9 bases from J, with 14 bases in between. The CDR3 extends over 14 amino acids. The CDR3 sequence is CASSVDRDPLTQYF. CDR3 DNA sequence: TGTGCCAGCAGCGTAGATCGAGACCCGTTGACGCAGTATTTT.

The V and J genes are TRBV5-5 and TRBJ2-1; tentatively, D is TRBD2 (6 bases). The V gene's germline CDR1 is SGHKS and CDR2 YYEKEE (reference sequence). Trimming removed 4 bases from V and 3 bases from J, with 11 bases in between. This CDR3 region has 14 residues. In nucleotides, the CDR3 is TGTGCCAGCAGCCCGGCGACTAGCTACAATGAGCAGTTCTTC. This gives the protein CASSPATSYNEQFF.

CDR3 DNA: TGTGCCACCAGCAGAGAAAGGGGGATGGAGCAGTACTTC. It is translated as CATSRERGMEQYF. The rearrangement links TRBV15 to TRBJ2-7; D may be TRBD1 (6 bases). Per germline, CDR1 LNHNV and CDR2 YYDKDF (reference sequence). The CDR3 contains 13 residues. With 0 bases removed from V and 7 bases from J, the gap between germline ends came to 10 bases.

This chain uses TRBV7-2 with TRBJ1-5, with D possibly being TRBD1 (5 bases). This CDR3 has 16 amino acids. V was shortened by 0 bases and J by 2 bases, with 11 bases between the two germline ends. Germline-derived CDR1 and CDR2 are SGHTA and FQGNSA. CDR3 coding DNA: TGTGCCAGCAGCTTAGCGCCGAAACAGGGCAATCAGCCCCAGCATTTT. It translates to CASSLAPKQGNQPQHF.